These 26 T cell receptor beta chains share one sample of origin, sequenced in a study of blood T cells in healthy people across ages (dated by TCRdb to between 2015 and 2016). Library preparation was by 5' RACE. The reads were generated on an Illumina HiSeq 2500. A second roughly 6 to 12 cycle PCR used a sample-barcoded 5' primer and a J-beta primer mix. Starting from the raw public reads, TCRdb applied fastp trimming at Q25, assembled clones with MiXCR and retained in-frame beta chains. Rows with a matching CDR3 protein are joined into one entry that keeps the most common DNA and genes. The sample data list approximately 1.5 million distinct CDR3 sequences, and 42% of these were observed just once. The top ten clones comprise more than 4% of the sample. Sequenced input: blood. The origin of the receptors is a woman under 30 in good health.

The chain employs TRBV7-2 and TRBJ2-2; TRBD1 or TRBD2 may be the D gene (5 bases each). V shed 8 bases and J shed 3 bases, with 13 bases lying between them. Per the germline V gene, CDR1 is SGHTA and CDR2 is FQGNSA. This CDR3 contains 14 residues. CDR3 amino acids: CASDLGVDTGELFF. The CDR3 DNA sequence: TGTGCCAGCGACCTGGGGGTCGACACCGGGGAGCTGTTTTTT. The variable domain in full, completed from reference TRBV7-2 and TRBJ2-2, reads GAGVSQSPSNKVTEKGKDVELRCDPISGHTALYWYRQSLGQGLEFLIYFQGNSAPDKSGLPSDRFSAERTGGSVSTLTIQRTQQEDSAVYLCASDLGVDTGELFFGEGSRLTVL.

This clonotype was picked up a small number of times. This rearrangement joins TRBV4-3 to TRBJ1-1; D is unresolved. Trimming took 3 bases from V and 1 from J, leaving 9 bases between them. The germline V gene has CDR1 LGHNA and CDR2 YSLEER. This CDR3 region has 14 residues. The CDR3 is CASSQVNRNTEAFF. The DNA of the CDR3 is TGCGCCAGCAGCCAGGTAAACAGGAACACTGAAGCTTTCTTT.

This chain connects TRBV18 to TRBJ1-2; D is ambiguous. Germline CDR1 KGHSH, CDR2 LQKENI. V was shortened by 0 bases and J by 2 bases, with 10 bases between the two germline ends. The CDR3 runs 15 residues. The CDR3 DNA reads TGTGCCAGCTCACCACCTAGTTTGCAGAACTATGGCTACACCTTC. This translates into CASSPPSLQNYGYTF.

The chain couples TRBV7-2 to TRBJ2-3; D is perhaps TRBD2 (5 bases). The CDR3 extends over 15 amino acids. Germline V gene sequence: CDR1 SGHTA, CDR2 FQGNSA. V lost 2 bases and J 1 base, leaving 10 bases between the germline ends. The chain's CDR3 is CASSLQRHGTDTQYF. The CDR3 nucleotides are TGTGCCAGCAGCTTACAGCGGCACGGCACAGATACGCAGTATTTT.

The chain employs TRBV18 and TRBJ2-5, with D perhaps TRBD1 or TRBD2 (5 bases each). With 2 bases removed from V and 2 bases from J, the gap between germline ends came to 9 bases. This CDR3 is 14 amino acids long. The germline gives CDR1 KGHSH, CDR2 LQKENI. CDR3: CASSPSGSQETQYF. The CDR3 region has the DNA TGTGCCAGCTCACCATCAGGGAGTCAAGAGACCCAGTACTTC.

This clonotype appeared many times. The chain is built from TRBV12-3 or TRBV12-4 and TRBJ2-7, with D possibly being TRBD1 (6 bases). Deletions cut 6 bases from V and 3 bases from J, with 27 bases between. The CDR3 contains 18 residues. In DNA, the CDR3 is TGTGCCAGCAGGACCTGGGCAGGGGCCACTCTGAGAATCTACGAGCAGTACTTC. Its protein is CASRTWAGATLRIYEQYF.

The gene calls are TRBV24-1 and TRBJ2-7; perhaps TRBD2 as D (6 bases). With 10 bases removed from V and 7 bases from J, the gap between germline ends came to 16 bases. The CDR3 has 12 residues. Per the germline V gene, CDR1 is KGHDR and CDR2 is SFDVKD. This CDR3 reads CATGDFHNEQYF. The CDR3 region has the DNA TGTGCCACAGGGGACTTTCACAATGAGCAGTACTTC.

The chain combines TRBV6-6 with TRBJ2-1; D is undetermined. Germline V gives CDR1 MNHNY, CDR2 SVGAGI (reference sequence). The germline V and J ends were trimmed by 7 bases and 4 bases, with 14 bases remaining between them. This CDR3 spans 14 amino acids. CDR3 DNA: TGTGCCAGCAATACCGCGGACGGGTACAATGAGCAGTTCTTC. Protein sequence: CASNTADGYNEQFF.

This clonotype came up a few times. This chain joins TRBV6-5 and TRBJ2-7; D remains unclear. The CDR3 totals 15 residues. Germline CDR1 MNHEY, CDR2 SVGAGI. V was cut by 0 bases and J by 7 bases, with 16 bases left in between. This CDR3 is CASSYSAGLYNEQYF. CDR3 DNA sequence: TGTGCCAGCAGTTACTCGGCAGGTCTCTACAATGAGCAGTACTTC.

This clonotype appeared a few times. The genes are TRBV12-3 or TRBV12-4 and TRBJ2-4; D remains unclear. The CDR3 runs 14 residues. V was cut by 2 bases and J by 0 bases, with 5 bases left in between. CDR3 sequence reads: CASSLIIAKNIQYF. DNA of the CDR3: TGTGCCAGCAGTTTAATAATAGCCAAAAACATTCAGTACTTC.

The chain's CDR3 is CASGTGQTYGYTF. CDR3 in DNA: TGCGCCAGCGGCACGGGACAGACCTATGGCTACACCTTC. The chain links TRBV5-1 to TRBJ1-2, with TRBD1 matching over 7 bases. Germline trimming cut 7 bases from V and 4 bases from J; bases unmatched to any gene: 7. Germline-derived CDR1 and CDR2 are SGHRS and YFSETQ. The CDR3 runs 13 residues.

The chain uses TRBV29-1 and TRBJ2-4; the match to TRBD1 covers 9 bases. Germline V gives CDR1 SQVTM, CDR2 ANQGSEA. The CDR3 totals 15 residues. Trimming took 1 base from V and 5 from J; bases not matched to a gene: 6. The CDR3 nucleotides read TGCAGCGTTGAAGGGACAGGGGCTCAGGAAAACATTCAGTACTTC. Its translation is CSVEGTGAQENIQYF.

This chain links TRBV6-2 or TRBV6-3 with TRBJ2-7, with TRBD1 matching over 8 bases. The CDR3 sequence is 14 residues long. Germline assignment: CDR1 MNHEY and CDR2 SVGEGT. V was clipped by 8 bases and J by 5 bases; unmatched bases: 11. DNA of the CDR3: TGTGCCAGCCTCAATTCGGACAGGGCCCACGAGCAGTACTTC. Translated: CASLNSDRAHEQYF.

The table lists this clonotype with a few counts. The V call is TRBV20-1, the J call TRBJ1-1, with D possibly TRBD1 on 6 matching bases. CDR3 length: 14 amino acids. The germline V gene encodes CDR1 DFQATT and CDR2 SNEGSKA (reference sequence). Trimming shortened V by 1 base and J by 6 bases, and 15 bases separated the two germline ends. CDR3 sequence (DNA): TGCAGTGCTAGAGTGGGGGGCGGTAGCGCTGAAGCTTTCTTT. Its translation is CSARVGGGSAEAFF.

The V and J genes are TRBV5-1 and TRBJ1-1, with no clear D. The CDR3 is 18 amino acids. Trimming removed 4 bases from V and 4 bases from J, with 26 bases in between. From germline, CDR1 is SGHRS and CDR2 YFSETQ. The CDR3 nucleotides are TGCGCCAGCAGCCCGACGACCGGGAGCGGCTTGAAGCGCACTGAAGCTTTCTTT. It translates to CASSPTTGSGLKRTEAFF.

The rearrangement links TRBV7-2 to TRBJ2-5, with 10 bases matching TRBD2. Germline CDR1 is SGHTA and CDR2 is FQGNSA. Germline trimming cut 0 bases from V and 7 bases from J; bases unmatched to any gene: 14. The CDR3 loop spans 18 amino acids. This CDR3 reads CASSLALGASGSKRTQYF. In nucleotides, the CDR3 is TGTGCCAGCAGCTTAGCGCTTGGGGCTAGCGGGAGCAAAAGGACCCAGTACTTC.

This clonotype was seen more than once but under ten times. The chain joins TRBV11-2 to TRBJ2-7; D gene ambiguous. V lost 0 bases and J lost 3, with 12 bases in between. CDR1 is SGHAT, CDR2 FQNNGV, per germline. The CDR3 runs 15 residues. CDR3 in amino acids: CASSLDLTGFYEQYF. The CDR3 nucleotides are TGTGCCAGCAGCTTAGATTTGACGGGCTTCTACGAGCAGTACTTC.

V and J are TRBV4-3 and TRBJ2-5; TRBD1 matches 7 bases. The CDR3 length is 14 residues. The ends lost 3 bases at V and 5 bases at J; junction bases unmatched: 6. Germline V gene sequence: CDR1 LGHNA, CDR2 YSLEER. The CDR3 DNA sequence: TGCGCCAGCAGCCACGGGACAGTTTTTGAGACCCAGTACTTC. Protein sequence: CASSHGTVFETQYF.

This clonotype has a handful of counts. J is TRBJ2-5 and V is TRBV12-3 or TRBV12-4, with D unclear. Trimming removed 3 bases at V and 0 bases at J, with 8 bases between. The CDR3 length is 14 residues. CDR3 in amino acids: CASSFRHNQETQYF. The CDR3 nucleotides read TGTGCCAGCAGTTTCAGGCACAACCAAGAGACCCAGTACTTC.

This clonotype appeared a few times. J is TRBJ2-3 and V is TRBV6-2 or TRBV6-3, with 7 bases fitting TRBD2. V lost 1 base to trimming and J lost 1 base; unmatched junction nucleotides: 5. There are 16 residues in the CDR3. The germline V gene has CDR1 MNHEY and CDR2 SVGEGT. The CDR3 loop is CASSYLRGRGTDTQYF. CDR3 bases: TGTGCCAGCAGTTACTTGCGGGGGAGGGGCACAGATACGCAGTATTTT.

This chain uses TRBV7-9 with TRBJ2-1; 9 nucleotides align to TRBD1. CDR3 length: 15 residues. V lost 4 bases and J lost 7; bases outside the gene matches: 8. Per the germline V gene, CDR1 is SEHNR and CDR2 is FQNEAQ (reference sequence). CDR3 protein: CASSSKDRGVNEQFF. CDR3 nucleotide sequence: TGTGCCAGCAGCTCGAAGGACAGGGGAGTTAATGAGCAGTTCTTC.

The chain recombines TRBV10-3 with TRBJ2-1; a weak D match, TRBD1 (6 bases). V was shortened by 4 bases and J by 13 bases, with 17 bases between the two germline ends. Germline-derived CDR1 and CDR2 are ENHRY and SYGVKD. CDR3 length equals 13 residues. CDR3 protein: CAISATGKETQFF. CDR3 bases: TGTGCCATCAGTGCCACAGGGAAAGAGACCCAGTTCTTC.

This clonotype was seen a few times. The rearrangement joins TRBV6-2 or TRBV6-3 to TRBJ2-2, with D hard to call. Germline V lookup: CDR1 MNHEY, CDR2 SVGEGT. V was trimmed by 2 bases and J by 4 bases, leaving 2 bases between them. The CDR3 sequence is 12 residues long. CDR3 sequence: CASSYTTGELFF. CDR3 coding DNA: TGTGCCAGCAGTTACACCACCGGGGAGCTGTTTTTT.

This clonotype was picked up a small number of times. The rearrangement joins TRBV3-1 to TRBJ2-1; D is ambiguous. V was clipped by 3 bases and J by 10 bases, with 10 bases between them. Germline CDR1 LGHDT, CDR2 YNNKEL (reference sequence). This CDR3 has 12 residues. The CDR3 DNA reads as TGTGCCAGCAGCCATTGGACCAAAGAGCAGTTCTTC. Protein sequence: CASSHWTKEQFF.

This clonotype was seen a handful of times. Relative to the germline gene, one junction end is altered; a read error may explain this. The rearrangement uses TRBV15 and TRBJ1-6; 12 bases match TRBD1. From germline, CDR1 is LNHNV and CDR2 YYDKDF (reference sequence). The CDR3 is made up of 15 amino acids. CDR3 coding DNA: TGTGCCACCGGCAGAGCCGGGACAGGGGGCGACACCCTCCACTTT. Protein: CATGRAGTGGDTLHF.

This clonotype has a handful of counts. CDR3: CASSLDGAGSTDTQYF. The CDR3 DNA reads as TGCGCCAGCAGCTTGGATGGAGCCGGTAGCACAGATACGCAGTATTTT. V is TRBV5-1 and J is TRBJ2-3, with D uncertain. The CDR3 covers 16 residues. With 0 bases removed from V and 0 bases from J, the gap between germline ends came to 11 bases. The germline V gene encodes CDR1 SGHRS and CDR2 YFSETQ.